This T cell receptor beta chain was sequenced in a study of blood T cell repertoires in COVID-19. Measured with immunoSEQ multiplex PCR; TCRdb has only the in-frame clones, and not every one. The sample has 50,000 to 60,000 clones, approximately 82% seen once. The TCR originated in a man between 70 and 80 years old with active COVID-19. Sequencing was performed on peripheral blood.

The CDR3 DNA is TGTGCCAGCAGGGCCGACAACCCCTCCGGCTACACCTTC. Encoded protein: CASRADNPSGYTF. The rearrangement uses TRBV2 and TRBJ1-2, with D unclear. V was clipped by 6 bases and J by 8 bases, with 16 bases between them. This CDR3 region has 13 residues. Germline values: CDR1 SNHLY, CDR2 FYNNEI.